A few counts support the clone carrying this T cell receptor (beta chain). TCRdb re-called the 5' RACE reads through MiXCR, storing one row per CDR3 protein. The table has 45,000 to 65,000 distinct CDR3 sequences, approximately 7% seen once. This record comes from a study of spatial heterogeneity in lung cancer. Time point described: sample taken at primary tumor resection. Unsorted tumor, nontumor lung tissue or cryopreserved PBMC supplied the whole RNA. This sequence was found in a female donor with early-stage non-small cell lung cancer. Sequences were derived from PBMCs, sampled at surgery.

CDR3 sequence: CASSLTGTYQETQYF. The CDR3 DNA is TGTGCCAGCAGCTTAACCGGGACATACCAAGAGACCCAGTACTTC. The V and J genes are TRBV11-2 and TRBJ2-5; possible D gene TRBD1, 6 bases. Per the germline V gene, CDR1 is SGHAT and CDR2 is FQNNGV. The CDR3 extends over 15 amino acids. With 2 bases removed from V and 0 bases from J, the gap between germline ends came to 10 bases.